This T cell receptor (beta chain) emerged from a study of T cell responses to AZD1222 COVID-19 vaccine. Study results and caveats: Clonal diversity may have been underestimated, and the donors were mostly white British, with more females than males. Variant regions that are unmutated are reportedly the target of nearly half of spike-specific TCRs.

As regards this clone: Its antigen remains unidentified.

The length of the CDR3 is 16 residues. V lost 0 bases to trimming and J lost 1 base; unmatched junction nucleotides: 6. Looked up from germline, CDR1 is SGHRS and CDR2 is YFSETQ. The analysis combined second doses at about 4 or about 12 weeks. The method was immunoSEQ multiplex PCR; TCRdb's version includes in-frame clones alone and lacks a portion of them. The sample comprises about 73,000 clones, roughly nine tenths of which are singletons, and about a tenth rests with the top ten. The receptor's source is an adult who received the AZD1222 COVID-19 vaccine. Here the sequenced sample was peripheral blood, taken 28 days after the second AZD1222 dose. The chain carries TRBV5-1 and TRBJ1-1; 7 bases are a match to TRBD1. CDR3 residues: CASSLGRDRWNTEAFF. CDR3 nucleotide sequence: TGCGCCAGCAGCTTGGGACGGGACAGATGGAACACTGAAGCTTTCTTT.